This TCR beta chain was captured in a study of T-cell memory formation after mild COVID-19. This CDR3 spans 13 amino acids. V was shortened by 4 bases and J by 2 bases, with 9 bases between the two germline ends. Looked up from germline, CDR1 is SQVTM and CDR2 is ANQGSEA. General observations from the study: CD4+ contracting clones were found mainly in CM and EM, and CD8+ ones in EMRA. Clones that shrank (day 15 to 85) were balanced CD4/CD8, whereas later expanders leaned CD4+. There were some responding clones in pre-infection memory, which suggested that cross-reactive memory had joined.

Of note for this clonotype: Its antigen remains unidentified.

Barcoded TCR alpha and TCR beta cDNA libraries with UMIs came from 5'RACE using constant-segment primers. TCRdb passed the 5' RACE reads through MiXCR, listing each CDR3 protein once. The repertoire consists of some 290,000 distinct CDR3 sequences, with around 15% occurring once and the leading ten covering less than 30%. This sequence joins TRBV29-1 and TRBJ2-1; D gene uncertain. The sequenced sample was PBMCs or a T cell subset sorted from them (not recorded which). This TCR came from a young man who had mild COVID-19 (a few samples of this study predate the infection). Cell type and time point are not known. In DNA form, the CDR3 reads TGCAGCGTTGGGGTGAAAGCCTACAATGAGCAGTTCTTC. This gives the protein CSVGVKAYNEQFF.